These 23 T cell receptor beta chains came from one sample sequenced in a study of shared clonotypes between healthy human individuals. Method: immunoSEQ multiplex PCR; TCRdb's copy keeps in-frame clones and lacks some. The data show 2 million to 2.5 million clones, around 95% seen once. The sequenced sample consisted of naive CD4+ T cells sorted from blood. Regarding subset: CD45RA+ positively selected. The receptors were sampled from a man aged 18-30 years in good health.

The V gene is TRBV5-4, the J gene TRBJ2-1; the D gene could be TRBD1 or TRBD2 (5 bases each). Germline CDR1 and CDR2: SGHNT and YYREEE (reference sequence). This CDR3 is 16 amino acids long. V gave up 0 bases and J gave up 2 bases, with 12 bases separating them. The chain's CDR3 is CASSLVRGATYNEQFF. The CDR3 DNA follows: TGTGCCAGCAGCTTGGTAAGAGGGGCCACCTACAATGAGCAGTTCTTC.

The CDR3, as DNA: TGCGCCAGCAGCTCGGACTTATTGAGCTCCTACAATGAGCAGTTCTTC. It encodes CASSSDLLSSYNEQFF. This chain links TRBV5-1 with TRBJ2-1; D is possibly TRBD2 (5 bases). This CDR3 is built from 16 residues. The V end was cut by 3 bases, the J end by 0 bases, with 13 bases between. Germline CDR1 and CDR2: SGHRS and YFSETQ. The full variable domain, rest sourced from reference TRBV5-1 and TRBJ2-1, is KAGVTQTPRYLIKTRGQQVTLSCSPISGHRSVSWYQQTPGQGLQFLFEYFSETQRNKGNFPGRFSGRQFSNSRSEMNVSTLELGDSALYLCASSSDLLSSYNEQFFGPGTRLTVL.

This sequence joins TRBV9 and TRBJ1-5; a weak D match, TRBD1 (6 bases). Trimming took off 5 bases at V and 5 bases at J, with 11 bases between the two ends. Looked up from germline, CDR1 is SGDLS and CDR2 is YYNGEE. This CDR3 region has 13 residues. CDR3 sequence: CASSAGAHQPQHF. CDR3 in DNA: TGTGCCAGCAGTGCAGGGGCACATCAGCCCCAGCATTTT.

This chain joins TRBV18 and TRBJ1-1, with 7 bases identical to TRBD1. CDR3 length: 16 amino acids. Germline V gene data show CDR1 as KGHSH and CDR2 as LQKENI. The junction had 7 bases not matched to a gene; V was cut back by 3 bases and J by 0 bases. DNA of the CDR3: TGTGCCAGCTCACCCCGGACAGGCGCTATGAACACTGAAGCTTTCTTT. Amino acids: CASSPRTGAMNTEAFF.

The genes are TRBV4-1 and TRBJ1-1; 7 nucleotides agree with TRBD1. Losses at the gene ends were 4 bases for V and 5 bases for J; bases not matched to a gene: 4. Germline CDR1 MGHRA, CDR2 YSYEKL. The CDR3 covers 13 residues. The chain's CDR3 is CASSRDRVTEAFF. DNA of the CDR3: TGCGCCAGCAGCCGAGACAGGGTTACTGAAGCTTTCTTT.

This chain links TRBV7-2 with TRBJ1-2, with TRBD1 matching over 7 bases. Germline V gives CDR1 SGHTA, CDR2 FQGNSA. The CDR3 length is 17 residues. J gave up 0 bases and V 1 base, and 8 bases lay outside the gene matches. CDR3 bases: TGTGCCAGCAGCTTAGTTTTCGGGACAGCTGCTAACTATGGCTACACCTTC. Translated, it gives CASSLVFGTAANYGYTF. Together with reference TRBV7-2 and TRBJ1-2, the CDR3 gives the full variable domain: GAGVSQSPSNKVTEKGKDVELRCDPISGHTALYWYRQSLGQGLEFLIYFQGNSAPDKSGLPSDRFSAERTGGSVSTLTIQRTQQEDSAVYLCASSLVFGTAANYGYTFGSGTRLTVV.

To note about this clone: Other DNA sequences from this sample encode an identical CDR3 as well. The chain recombines TRBV6-6 with TRBJ2-7; D is unresolved. V shed 3 bases and J shed 7 bases, with 10 bases lying between them. From germline, CDR1 is MNHNY and CDR2 SVGAGI (reference sequence). The CDR3 runs 12 residues. CDR3: CASSYSRSEQYF. The CDR3 bases are TGTGCCAGCAGTTATAGCCGGTCAGAGCAGTACTTC.

This chain uses TRBV11-2 with TRBJ2-2; D is undetermined. There are 14 residues in the CDR3. V lost 4 bases and J lost 1, with 7 bases in between. From germline, CDR1 is SGHAT and CDR2 FQNNGV. The CDR3 nucleotides are TGTGCCAGCAGCTGGGCAGGGAACACCGGGGAGCTGTTTTTT. It encodes CASSWAGNTGELFF. The variable domain in full, completed from reference TRBV11-2 and TRBJ2-2, reads EAGVAQSPRYKIIEKRQSVAFWCNPISGHATLYWYQQILGQGPKLLIQFQNNGVVDDSQLPKDRFSAERLKGVDSTLKIQPAKLEDSAVYLCASSWAGNTGELFFGEGSRLTVL.

Here the CDR3 DNA reads TGTGCCTGGAGTGCCGGGACAGGGGGTCAGCCCCAGCATTTT. Encoded protein: CAWSAGTGGQPQHF. The chain uses TRBV30 and TRBJ1-5, with 11 bases aligning to TRBD1. Germline V gene data show CDR1 as GTSNPN and CDR2 as SVGIG (reference sequence). The trim removed 1 base at V and 6 bases at J, leaving 2 bases unmatched. The CDR3 has 14 residues.

This sequence joins TRBV14 and TRBJ2-3, with 8 positions matching TRBD2. Per the germline V gene, CDR1 is SGHDN and CDR2 is FVKESK. The trim removed 5 bases at V and 0 bases at J, leaving 16 bases unmatched. The CDR3 spans 19 residues. The CDR3 protein is CASSMGWRAGENSTDTQYF. CDR3 sequence (DNA): TGTGCCAGCAGCATGGGGTGGCGAGCGGGGGAAAATAGCACAGATACGCAGTATTTT.

This sequence joins TRBV6-5 and TRBJ2-5; D is tentatively TRBD1 or TRBD2 (5 bases each). The CDR3 runs 13 residues. Germline V gene data show CDR1 as MNHEY and CDR2 as SVGAGI. Trimming took off 6 bases at V and 4 bases at J, with 12 bases between the two ends. CDR3 in DNA: TGTGCCAGCAGACCCGAGGGGCGAGAGACCCAGTACTTC. Encoded protein: CASRPEGRETQYF.

CDR3 sequence: CASSITGGIGNEQFF. The CDR3 coding sequence is TGTGCCAGTAGTATTACAGGGGGCATAGGGAATGAGCAGTTCTTC. The chain couples TRBV19 to TRBJ2-1; 9 bases match TRBD1. With 3 bases clipped from V and 7 bases from J, the junction kept 7 bases outside the gene matches. The CDR3 runs 15 residues. CDR1 and CDR2 from the germline V gene are LNHDA and SQIVND (reference sequence).

Notes on this clone: This sample includes further DNA sequences coding for the same CDR3. The chain has TRBV6-1 and TRBJ2-2; a possible D gene is TRBD2 (5 bases). V shed 2 bases and J shed 0 bases, with 7 bases lying between them. This CDR3 spans 15 amino acids. The germline gives CDR1 MNHNS, CDR2 SASEGT. CDR3 protein: CASSERGANTGELFF. CDR3 DNA: TGTGCCAGCAGTGAACGGGGAGCGAACACCGGGGAGCTGTTTTTT.

The rearrangement links TRBV5-4 to TRBJ1-4, with D possibly being TRBD1 (5 bases). Trimming took off 4 bases at V and 7 bases at J, with 14 bases between the two ends. Germline CDR1 and CDR2: SGHNT and YYREEE (reference sequence). The CDR3 has 14 amino acids. CDR3 DNA: TGTGCCAGCAGCCCGGGACCGTTTCTTGAAAAACTGTTTTTT. Translation gives CASSPGPFLEKLFF.

The V gene is TRBV11-2, the J gene TRBJ2-7; maybe TRBD1 (5 bases). In germline, CDR1 is SGHAT, CDR2 FQNNGV. With 5 bases removed from V and 2 bases from J, the gap between germline ends came to 7 bases. The CDR3 consists of 12 residues. CDR3 amino acids: CASSPGTYEQYF. CDR3 bases: TGTGCCAGCAGCCCAGGGACCTACGAGCAGTACTTC.

The rearrangement uses TRBV5-4 and TRBJ2-6; perhaps TRBD1 as D (6 bases). The germline V gene encodes CDR1 SGHNT and CDR2 YYREEE (reference sequence). The CDR3 consists of 18 residues. Trimming stripped 0 bases from V and 1 base from J, with 14 bases between. CDR3 residues: CASSLDITGKSGANVLTF. The DNA for the CDR3 is TGTGCCAGCAGCTTGGATATTACAGGGAAATCTGGGGCCAACGTCCTGACTTTC.

The chain joins TRBV5-4 to TRBJ2-1; a possible D gene is TRBD2 (6 bases). Germline V gene lookup returns CDR1 SGHNT and CDR2 YYREEE (reference sequence). CDR3 length equals 13 residues. The germline V and J ends were trimmed by 3 bases and 10 bases, with 14 bases remaining between them. The CDR3: CASSSGLGGEQFF. The CDR3 DNA reads as TGTGCCAGCAGCTCGGGACTGGGGGGAGAGCAGTTCTTC.

This clone was picked up one time. This rearrangement joins TRBV5-6 to TRBJ1-2; 7 nucleotides line up with TRBD1. This CDR3 spans 15 amino acids. The V gene end was trimmed by 2 bases and the J gene end by 7 bases; junction bases not matched to a gene: 11. Germline assignment: CDR1 SGHDT and CDR2 YYEEEE. CDR3 DNA: TGTGCCAGCAGCTTAATCTCAGGGGGAATACGTGGCTACACCTTC. Protein product: CASSLISGGIRGYTF.

The chain joins TRBV28 to TRBJ1-6; 7 bases align to TRBD1. The V and J ends lost 8 bases and 7 bases, in that order; junction bases with no gene match: 8. The CDR3 covers 14 residues. Per the germline V gene, CDR1 is MDHEN and CDR2 is SYDVKM. Here the CDR3 DNA reads TGTGCCAGCGGCACGGGACAGAGGAATTCACCCCTCCACTTT. It is translated as CASGTGQRNSPLHF.

The chain employs TRBV7-5 and TRBJ2-7; the listed D gene, TRBD2, was not tested against the DNA. TRBV7-5 is flagged as a pseudogene. CDR3 length: 15 residues. The CDR3 DNA reads as TGTGCCAGAAGCTTAAAGGAGGAGAAGTCCTACGAGCAGTACTTC. This encodes CARSLKEEKSYEQYF.

The rearrangement links TRBV5-1 to TRBJ2-7, with D unclear. Looked up from germline, CDR1 is SGHRS and CDR2 is YFSETQ. V was cut by 2 bases and J by 7 bases, with 13 bases left in between. CDR3 length: 13 amino acids. CDR3 residues: CASSFSVSGEQYF. The CDR3, as DNA: TGCGCCAGCAGCTTCTCCGTTTCGGGTGAGCAGTACTTC. Using reference TRBV5-1 and TRBJ2-7 for the parts outside the CDR3, the full variable domain is KAGVTQTPRYLIKTRGQQVTLSCSPISGHRSVSWYQQTPGQGLQFLFEYFSETQRNKGNFPGRFSGRQFSNSRSEMNVSTLELGDSALYLCASSFSVSGEQYFGPGTRLTVT.

This clone was picked up one time. The genes are TRBV7-8 and TRBJ1-1; 9 bases fit TRBD1. The CDR3 has 16 residues. With V trimmed by 1 base and J by 5 bases, 8 bases remained unmatched. Germline V CDR1 and CDR2: SGHVS, FQNEAQ. DNA of the CDR3: TGTGCCAGCAGCTTAGAGGGGACAGGGATTAAGACTGAAGCTTTCTTT. This encodes CASSLEGTGIKTEAFF.

This clone was recorded only once. This chain uses TRBV2 with TRBJ1-2; 7 nucleotides match TRBD1. This CDR3 is built from 15 residues. The ends lost 6 bases at V and 2 bases at J; junction bases unmatched: 9. Germline loops: CDR1 SNHLY, CDR2 FYNNEI. CDR3 nucleotides: TGTGCCAGCAGCGGACAGGCCGAATTCAACTATGGCTACACCTTC. Encoded protein: CASSGQAEFNYGYTF.